These 8 T cell receptor beta chains were sequenced from one sample in a study of shared clonotypes between healthy human individuals. Clones were read by immunoSEQ multiplex PCR, and TCRdb kept only the in-frame ones, dropping some. The table has roughly 2 million clones, around 95% seen once; the top ten hold over 0.1%. Source material: naive CD4+ T cells sorted from blood. As to subset: CD45RA+ positively selected. These receptors all stem from a young man in good health.

The chain carries TRBV4-3 and TRBJ2-3, with TRBD2 matching 12 bases. V shed 3 bases, J shed 6 bases, and the junction held 7 bases outside the gene matches. Germline CDR1 reads LGHNA; CDR2 reads YSLEER. This CDR3 has 16 residues. CDR3 region: CASSHDLGTSGDTQYF. The CDR3 DNA reads TGCGCCAGCAGCCACGACCTTGGGACTAGCGGGGATACGCAGTATTTT.

V is TRBV2 and J is TRBJ2-3; 9 bases map to TRBD2. CDR3 length: 13 amino acids. Germline V gene lookup returns CDR1 SNHLY and CDR2 FYNNEI. V lost 10 bases to trimming and J lost 4 bases; unmatched junction nucleotides: 6. This CDR3 reads CANSGGVADTQYF. CDR3 in DNA: TGTGCCAATAGCGGGGGAGTGGCAGATACGCAGTATTTT.

The V call is TRBV4-1, the J call TRBJ1-5; D remains ambiguous. Germline V gene data show CDR1 as MGHRA and CDR2 as YSYEKL. The CDR3 is 15 amino acids. Trimming removed 2 bases from V and 0 bases from J, with 8 bases in between. DNA for the CDR3: TGCGCCAGCAGCCAAACCCAATATAGCAATCAGCCCCAGCATTTT. Its translation: CASSQTQYSNQPQHF.

The chain couples TRBV25-1 to TRBJ2-1, with D unresolved. CDR1 and CDR2 (germline): MGHDK, SYGVNS. Between the trimmed V and J ends, which lost 1 base and 9 bases, there was a span of 13 bases. This CDR3 region has 14 residues. The CDR3 loop reads CASSEFVGSGEQFF. CDR3 DNA sequence: TGTGCCAGCAGTGAATTCGTGGGGTCTGGTGAGCAGTTCTTC.

The chain combines TRBV5-1 with TRBJ2-7; D is unresolved. The CDR3 has 13 amino acids. Trimming left V 5 bases short and J 2 bases short, with 11 bases between. Per the germline V gene, CDR1 is SGHRS and CDR2 is YFSETQ. The CDR3 DNA is TGCGCCAGCAGTAAAGGGTTAACCTACGAGCAGTACTTC. Translation gives CASSKGLTYEQYF.

The V call is TRBV10-3, the J call TRBJ1-2, with D hard to call. With 9 bases removed from V and 2 bases from J, the gap between germline ends came to 16 bases. This CDR3 spans 14 amino acids. CDR1 is ENHRY, CDR2 SYGVKD, per germline. Here the CDR3 DNA reads TGTGCCATTAAGGAGGATGTTAAGAACTATGGCTACACCTTC. This sequence encodes CAIKEDVKNYGYTF.

This clone was seen only once. V usage is TRBV5-1 and J usage is TRBJ2-7; D is uncertain. V lost 0 bases and J lost 4, with 17 bases in between. The CDR3 is 16 residues long. The germline V gene encodes CDR1 SGHRS and CDR2 YFSETQ. CDR3 amino acids: CASSLEGYVNPYEQYF. CDR3 DNA: TGCGCCAGCAGCTTGGAAGGGTACGTTAACCCATACGAGCAGTACTTC.

This clone has just one count. V gene TRBV6-5 combines with J gene TRBJ1-6, with 9 bases lining up with TRBD1. In germline, CDR1 is MNHEY, CDR2 SVGAGI. The CDR3 has 15 residues. V was pared by 6 bases and J by 6 bases, with 6 bases of the junction left unmatched. The CDR3 spells CASRPGTGINSPLHF. CDR3 DNA sequence: TGTGCCAGCAGGCCCGGGACAGGGATTAATTCACCCCTCCACTTT.